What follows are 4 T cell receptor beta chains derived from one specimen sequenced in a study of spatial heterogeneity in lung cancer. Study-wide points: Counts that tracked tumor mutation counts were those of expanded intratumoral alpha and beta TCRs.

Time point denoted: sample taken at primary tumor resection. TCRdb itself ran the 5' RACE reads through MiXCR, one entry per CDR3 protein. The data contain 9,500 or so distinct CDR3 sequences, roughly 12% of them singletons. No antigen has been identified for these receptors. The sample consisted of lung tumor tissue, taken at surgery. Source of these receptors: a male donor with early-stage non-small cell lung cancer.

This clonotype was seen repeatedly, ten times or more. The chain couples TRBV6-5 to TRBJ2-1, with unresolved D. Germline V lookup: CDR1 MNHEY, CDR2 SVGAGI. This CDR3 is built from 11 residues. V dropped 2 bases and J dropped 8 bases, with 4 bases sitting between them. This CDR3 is CASSYGDEQFF. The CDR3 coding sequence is TGTGCCAGCAGTTACGGGGATGAGCAGTTCTTC.

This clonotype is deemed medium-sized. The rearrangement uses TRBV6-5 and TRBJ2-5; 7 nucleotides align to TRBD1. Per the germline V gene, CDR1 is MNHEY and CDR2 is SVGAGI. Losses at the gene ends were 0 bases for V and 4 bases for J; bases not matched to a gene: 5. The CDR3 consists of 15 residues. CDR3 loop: CASSYSSGGGETQYF. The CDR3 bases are TGTGCCAGCAGTTACTCGTCAGGGGGTGGAGAGACCCAGTACTTC.

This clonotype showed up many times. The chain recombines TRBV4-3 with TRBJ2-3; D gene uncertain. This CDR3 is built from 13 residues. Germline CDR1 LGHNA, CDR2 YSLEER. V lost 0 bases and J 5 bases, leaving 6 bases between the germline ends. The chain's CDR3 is CASSQEVEDTQYF. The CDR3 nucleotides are TGCGCCAGCAGCCAAGAAGTGGAAGATACGCAGTATTTT.

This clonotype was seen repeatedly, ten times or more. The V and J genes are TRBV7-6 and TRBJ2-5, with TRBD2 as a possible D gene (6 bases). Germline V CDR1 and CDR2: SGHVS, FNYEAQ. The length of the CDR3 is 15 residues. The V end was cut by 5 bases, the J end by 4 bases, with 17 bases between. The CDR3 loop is CASSAVRGKSETQYF. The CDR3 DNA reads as TGTGCCAGCAGCGCAGTACGGGGGAAGTCAGAGACCCAGTACTTC.